The sequence of this T cell receptor beta chain was determined in a study of shared clonotypes between healthy human individuals. Study-wide results and limits: Sharing across several donors was seen in about 5% of naive CD4 clonotypes.

In germline, CDR1 is SGHAT, CDR2 FQNNGV. The J segment lost 0 bases and the V segment lost 2 bases, leaving 3 bases of the junction unmatched. This CDR3 is built from 15 residues. CD8 cells classed as naive were CD45RO-negative and positively selected for CCR7, excluding terminally differentiated effector memory CD45RA+ cells. Each sample came from a Caucasian adult donor living in Nashville, Tennessee. The protocol was immunoSEQ multiplex PCR, while the TCRdb copy is restricted to in-frame clones and leaves out a portion. The sample has some 1,900,000 clones; about 94% are singletons. Comment on this clone: Antigen specificity is unknown.

Sequencing was carried out using naive CD8+ T cells sorted from blood. The receptor's source is a young man in good health. V is TRBV11-2 and J is TRBJ2-7; 8 bases line up with TRBD2. The CDR3 loop reads CASSLPAGGSYEQYF. In nucleotides, the CDR3 is TGTGCCAGCAGCTTACCCGCGGGAGGCTCCTACGAGCAGTACTTC.